These 25 T cell receptor beta chains came from one sample sequenced in a study of PD-1 blockade in classical Hodgkin lymphoma. Noted time point: newly diagnosed, previously untreated cHL patient sample. Profiled with immunoSEQ multiplex PCR; TCRdb holds only in-frame clones, not every one. Of fewer than 35,000 clones in the sample, roughly nine tenths were seen once. Sequencing input: peripheral blood mononuclear cells (PBMCs). These receptors were taken from a human donor with classical Hodgkin lymphoma.

The J gene is TRBJ1-2, the V gene TRBV4-1; no definite D call. Germline lookup yields CDR1 MGHRA and CDR2 YSYEKL. The V end was cut by 0 bases, the J end by 7 bases, with 12 bases between. CDR3 length equals 14 residues. Here the CDR3 DNA reads TGCGCCAGCAGCCAAGATACCGTCTTCAGTGGCTACACCTTC. Residues: CASSQDTVFSGYTF.

The rearrangement joins TRBV5-1 to TRBJ1-1, with TRBD1 as a possible D gene (6 bases). This CDR3 has 14 residues. V was pared by 4 bases and J by 1 base, with 11 bases between. Germline V gives CDR1 SGHRS, CDR2 YFSETQ. The CDR3 spells CASSPGDKNTEAFF. The CDR3 region has the DNA TGCGCCAGCAGCCCAGGGGATAAGAACACTGAAGCTTTCTTT.

V gene TRBV19 combines with J gene TRBJ2-2, with 8 bases lining up with TRBD2. V was clipped by 3 bases and J by 5 bases; unmatched bases: 2. The CDR3 spans 14 residues. The germline V gene encodes CDR1 LNHDA and CDR2 SQIVND (reference sequence). CDR3 sequence reads: CASSIGTRTGELFF. For the CDR3, the DNA is TGTGCCAGTAGTATCGGGACTAGGACCGGGGAGCTGTTTTTT.

This chain links TRBV28 with TRBJ2-1; 14 positions match TRBD2. The germline CDR1 and CDR2 sequences are MDHEN and SYDVKM. This CDR3 spans 15 amino acids. V lost 5 bases to trimming and J lost 8 bases; unmatched junction nucleotides: 5. CDR3 DNA: TGTGCCAGCAGTCTCGGGACTAGCGGGAGCGATGAGCAGTTCTTC. Its protein is CASSLGTSGSDEQFF.

The rearrangement joins TRBV10-3 to TRBJ1-1; TRBD1 matches at 7 bases. This CDR3 spans 14 amino acids. Germline loops: CDR1 ENHRY, CDR2 SYGVKD. Germline trimming cut 6 bases from V and 0 bases from J; bases unmatched to any gene: 4. The CDR3 protein is CAISVRGVNTEAFF. The DNA of the CDR3 is TGTGCCATCAGCGTCAGGGGGGTGAACACTGAAGCTTTCTTT.

The genes are TRBV2 and TRBJ2-7, with a possible D match to TRBD2 (5 bases). Trimming removed 7 bases at V and 5 bases at J, with 12 bases between. This CDR3 spans 12 amino acids. The germline V gene has CDR1 SNHLY and CDR2 FYNNEI. The CDR3 DNA is TGTGCCAGCATTAGTGGGAGTGACGAGCAGTACTTC. Amino acids: CASISGSDEQYF.

This clone occurred a few times. The J gene is TRBJ2-2, the V gene TRBV11-3; 11 bases fit TRBD2. The J segment lost 2 bases and the V segment lost 5 bases, leaving 7 bases of the junction unmatched. The CDR3 loop spans 17 amino acids. The germline gives CDR1 SGHNT, CDR2 YENEEA. DNA for the CDR3: TGTGCCAGCAGCCCGCCGGGACTAGCGGATAACACCGGGGAGCTGTTTTTT. It is translated as CASSPPGLADNTGELFF.

The V gene is TRBV13, the J gene TRBJ1-3; D perhaps matches TRBD1 (6 bases). CDR1 is PRHDT, CDR2 FYEKMQ, per germline (reference sequence). This CDR3 is built from 14 residues. The ends were cut back, 5 bases at V and 0 bases at J, with 8 bases in the middle. The CDR3 is CASSEGGSGNTIYF. CDR3 DNA: TGTGCCAGCAGCGAGGGGGGCTCTGGAAACACCATATATTTT.

The gene calls are TRBV6-5 and TRBJ2-1; a weak D match, TRBD1 (6 bases). The CDR3 length is 14 residues. Trimming pared 5 bases from V and 2 bases from J, leaving 10 bases between. Looked up from germline, CDR1 is MNHEY and CDR2 is SVGAGI. DNA for the CDR3: TGTGCCAGCAGTAGGGGACATACCTACAATGAGCAGTTCTTC. This codes for CASSRGHTYNEQFF.

This clone was recorded once. V and J are TRBV29-1 and TRBJ1-1; D ambiguous. Trimming shortened V by 6 bases and J by 4 bases, and 18 bases separated the two germline ends. Per germline, CDR1 SQVTM and CDR2 ANQGSEA. The CDR3 runs to 14 residues. The DNA for the CDR3 is TGCAGCGTCGATAACGACCCATCGGGCACTGAAGCTTTCTTT. This encodes CSVDNDPSGTEAFF.

The V gene is TRBV6-5, the J gene TRBJ2-2, with 12 bases aligning to TRBD1. CDR3 length equals 15 residues. Trimming at V came to 6 bases and at J to 3 bases, leaving 2 bases not matched to a gene. Germline CDR1 reads MNHEY; CDR2 reads SVGAGI. The CDR3 spells CASRGTGGDTGELFF. The CDR3 DNA is TGTGCCAGCAGAGGGACAGGGGGCGACACCGGGGAGCTGTTTTTT.

The chain couples TRBV5-1 to TRBJ2-3, with 10 bases fitting TRBD2. J was trimmed by 2 bases and V by 6 bases; bases with no gene match: 3. The CDR3 contains 14 residues. Germline CDR1 and CDR2: SGHRS and YFSETQ. Written as DNA, the CDR3 is TGCGCCAGCAAAGCGGGAGGGTACACAGATACGCAGTATTTT. As protein: CASKAGGYTDTQYF.

This chain connects TRBV19 to TRBJ2-3; the match to TRBD2 covers 10 bases. Looked up from germline, CDR1 is LNHDA and CDR2 is SQIVND (reference sequence). The CDR3 consists of 16 residues. V lost 5 bases to trimming and J lost 2 bases; unmatched junction nucleotides: 7. The CDR3 DNA sequence: TGTGCCAGTAGTCCCAGGGGACTAGCGTACACAGATACGCAGTATTTT. It codes for CASSPRGLAYTDTQYF.

V usage is TRBV30 and J usage is TRBJ2-6, with D perhaps matching TRBD1 (6 bases). The V and J ends lost 3 bases and 8 bases respectively, with 11 bases between them. Germline values: CDR1 GTSNPN, CDR2 SVGIG (reference sequence). This CDR3 contains 13 residues. CDR3 protein: CAWSRGEPNVLTF. The DNA of the CDR3 is TGTGCCTGGAGCAGGGGAGAGCCCAACGTCCTGACTTTC.

This sequence joins TRBV7-2 and TRBJ2-7, with TRBD2 matching over 11 bases. From germline, CDR1 is SGHTA and CDR2 FQGNSA. This CDR3 region has 18 residues. V lost 2 bases and J lost 2; bases outside the gene matches: 11. The CDR3 sequence is CASSLKVSGTSGTYEQYF. As DNA, the CDR3 is TGTGCCAGCAGCTTAAAGGTCTCCGGGACTAGCGGAACCTACGAGCAGTACTTC.

The V call is TRBV18, the J call TRBJ2-2, with 7 bases lining up with TRBD1. This CDR3 has 16 amino acids. The V and J ends lost 0 bases and 3 bases, in that order; junction bases with no gene match: 4. The V gene's germline CDR1 is KGHSH and CDR2 LQKENI. The CDR3 sequence is CASSPPGGRHTGELFF. The CDR3 nucleotides are TGTGCCAGCTCACCACCAGGGGGCCGTCACACCGGGGAGCTGTTTTTT.

The chain employs TRBV9 and TRBJ1-6; 7 bases line up with TRBD1. With 4 bases clipped from V and 7 bases from J, the junction kept 8 bases outside the gene matches. Germline assignment: CDR1 SGDLS and CDR2 YYNGEE. The CDR3 extends over 15 amino acids. In nucleotides, the CDR3 is TGTGCCAGCAGCCCCGGCAGGGGGAGGAATTCACCCCTCCACTTT. This translates into CASSPGRGRNSPLHF.

In its sample, this clone was seen once. The rearrangement joins TRBV5-6 to TRBJ2-3; D is perhaps TRBD1 (5 bases). The CDR3 extends over 15 amino acids. V lost 2 bases to trimming and J lost 2 bases, with 12 bases between them. Germline values: CDR1 SGHDT, CDR2 YYEEEE. CDR3 DNA sequence: TGTGCCAGCAGCTTTGGGGCCTCCACCACAGATACGCAGTATTTT. It encodes CASSFGASTTDTQYF.

This CDR3 reads CASSSRQGNYGYTF. The CDR3 DNA reads TGTGCCAGCAGCTCCAGACAGGGGAACTATGGCTACACCTTC. The chain is built from TRBV7-6 and TRBJ1-2, with 8 bases identical to TRBD1. The CDR3 spans 14 residues. The trim removed 4 bases at V and 2 bases at J, leaving 3 bases unmatched. In germline, CDR1 is SGHVS, CDR2 FNYEAQ.

The chain joins TRBV5-5 to TRBJ1-3, with unresolved D. The CDR3 extends over 15 amino acids. CDR1 and CDR2 (germline): SGHKS, YYEKEE (reference sequence). V lost 4 bases and J lost 4, with 15 bases in between. The CDR3 region has the DNA TGTGCCAGCAGCCCTGGGATCAGTGCCGGAAACACCATATATTTT. Translation: CASSPGISAGNTIYF. The entire variable domain, with the rest obtained from reference TRBV5-5 and TRBJ1-3, is as follows: DAGVTQSPTHLIKTRGQQVTLRCSPISGHKSVSWYQQVLGQGPQFIFQYYEKEERGRGNFPDRFSARQFPNYSSELNVNALLLGDSALYLCASSPGISAGNTIYFGEGSWLTVV.

This chain joins TRBV7-2 and TRBJ2-7; possibly TRBD2 for D (6 bases). V shed 0 bases and J shed 3 bases, with 9 bases lying between them. Germline CDR1 and CDR2: SGHTA and FQGNSA. This CDR3 comprises 14 residues. The CDR3 sequence: CASSLAGGNYEQYF. Written as DNA, the CDR3 is TGTGCCAGCAGCTTAGCGGGAGGTAACTACGAGCAGTACTTC.

This sequence joins TRBV11-2 and TRBJ1-4, with 9 nucleotides matching TRBD1. This CDR3 is 16 amino acids long. CDR1 is SGHAT and CDR2 is FQNNGV in the germline V gene. Trimming cost V 1 base and J 5 bases; bases outside gene matches: 5. In nucleotides, the CDR3 is TGTGCCAGCAGCTTAGGACAGGGGGGGAGAAATGAAAAACTGTTTTTT. This codes for CASSLGQGGRNEKLFF.

The gene calls are TRBV7-2 and TRBJ2-5; 9 positions agree with TRBD2. J gave up 5 bases and V 1 base, and 8 bases lay outside the gene matches. The CDR3 is 16 amino acids. Germline CDR1 SGHTA, CDR2 FQGNSA. The CDR3 region is CASSLGGSGSSETQYF. DNA for the CDR3: TGTGCCAGCAGCTTAGGGGGTAGCGGGAGTAGCGAGACCCAGTACTTC.

The count of this clone is one. J is TRBJ2-2 and V is TRBV28, with 9 bases lining up with TRBD2. Looked up from germline, CDR1 is MDHEN and CDR2 is SYDVKM. After removal of 4 bases from V and 4 bases from J, the junction contained 7 bases not matched to a gene. This CDR3 has 16 amino acids. The CDR3 protein is CASSSPAGGGTGELFF. CDR3 bases: TGTGCCAGCAGTTCCCCGGCGGGAGGGGGCACCGGGGAGCTGTTTTTT. Variable domain in full (rest from reference TRBV28 and TRBJ2-2): DVKVTQSSRYLVKRTGEKVFLECVQDMDHENMFWYRQDPGLGLRLIYFSYDVKMKEKGDIPEGYSVSREKKERFSLILESASTNQTSMYLCASSSPAGGGTGELFFGEGSRLTVL.

The chain is built from TRBV28 and TRBJ1-2, with D unclear. V was shortened by 4 bases and J by 2 bases, with 11 bases between the two germline ends. The germline V gene encodes CDR1 MDHEN and CDR2 SYDVKM. The CDR3 sequence is 14 residues long. The DNA of the CDR3 is TGTGCCAGCAGTTCGGTGACACGAAACTATGGCTACACCTTC. Translated: CASSSVTRNYGYTF.